This T cell receptor (beta chain) is drawn from a study of cytomegalovirus exposure and HLA in healthy donors. Primers included in the PCR were 60 Vbeta and 13 Jbeta primers. Repertoires were generated with immunoSEQ multiplex PCR, while TCRdb's copy carries only in-frame clones and drops some. The data show 75,000 to 80,000 clones, roughly 70% seen once. CDR1 is SGHKS, CDR2 YYEKEE, per germline (reference sequence). The V gene lost 4 bases and the J gene lost 5 bases, with 12 bases spanning the gap. CDR3 length: 13 amino acids. The V and J genes are TRBV5-5 and TRBJ1-1, with unresolved D. The source is a man aged 60 to 69 in good health and CMV-seropositive. The sequencing sample was made of PBMCs. As DNA, the CDR3 is TGTGCCAGCAGCCCCAAACCTAAGACTGAAGCTTTCTTT. Translated: CASSPKPKTEAFF.